Below, 29 T cell receptor beta chains from the same sample are listed, as sequenced in a study of response to subunit inactivated influenza vaccine. TCRdb redid the calling of the RT-PCR reads with MiXCR, one entry per CDR3 protein. Counted here are hundreds of thousands of distinct CDR3 sequences, about 14% occurring once; the ten biggest clones make up 7.5% to 8%. Source: PBMCs from blood, taken 14 days before vaccination. Receptors originate from a man aged 50-60 years who received an inactivated influenza vaccine.

This clonotype was found many times. The gene calls are TRBV12-3 or TRBV12-4 and TRBJ2-1, with D unresolved. V was shortened by 5 bases and J by 4 bases, with 15 bases between the two germline ends. The CDR3 totals 15 residues. The CDR3 bases are TGTGCCAGCAGTCCGCAGGACGGCCTATACAATGAGCAGTTCTTC. The encoded protein is CASSPQDGLYNEQFF.

This clonotype turned up a few times. This chain joins TRBV29-1 and TRBJ2-7; D is possibly TRBD1 or TRBD2 (5 bases each). V shed 3 bases and J shed 2 bases, with 11 bases lying between them. The germline gives CDR1 SQVTM, CDR2 ANQGSEA. The CDR3 is 13 residues long. The CDR3 coding sequence is TGCAGCGTTGAGTGGGGGATCCCCTACGAGCAGTACTTC. Translation: CSVEWGIPYEQYF.

This clonotype turned up a few times. The CDR3 here is CASSVRQGSSNQPQHF. The CDR3 DNA follows: TGCGCCAGCAGCGTTCGTCAGGGGAGTAGCAATCAGCCCCAGCATTTT. The rearrangement joins TRBV4-1 to TRBJ1-5; tentatively, D is TRBD1 (6 bases). Germline CDR1 and CDR2: MGHRA and YSYEKL. V lost 5 bases, J lost 0 bases, and 14 bases lay in between. The CDR3 has 16 amino acids.

This sequence joins TRBV3-1 and TRBJ2-7; 8 nucleotides match TRBD2. The junction had 7 bases not matched to a gene; V was cut back by 4 bases and J by 2 bases. The CDR3 has 15 amino acids. Germline V CDR1 and CDR2: LGHDT, YNNKEL (reference sequence). The CDR3 region is CASSRAGVTAYEQYF. The CDR3 DNA sequence: TGTGCCAGCAGCCGAGCGGGAGTAACCGCCTACGAGCAGTACTTC.

The genes are TRBV6-5 and TRBJ2-5; no firm D call. V lost 0 bases to trimming and J lost 5 bases, with 16 bases between them. CDR1 is MNHEY and CDR2 is SVGAGI in the germline V gene. The length of the CDR3 is 16 residues. CDR3 protein: CASSYSLVKYAETQYF. Here the CDR3 DNA reads TGTGCCAGCAGTTACTCGCTTGTCAAGTATGCGGAGACCCAGTACTTC.

The genes are TRBV7-8 and TRBJ2-2, with D perhaps matching TRBD2 (7 bases). Germline CDR1 reads SGHVS; CDR2 reads FQNEAQ. Trimming removed 2 bases from V and 7 bases from J, with 20 bases in between. CDR3 length: 17 amino acids. As DNA, the CDR3 is TGTGCCAGCAGCTTAAAGGCCACAGGGAGGGGTTTCGGGGAGCTGTTTTTT. It encodes CASSLKATGRGFGELFF.

This clonotype was recorded a few times. The V gene is TRBV9, the J gene TRBJ2-3; D possibly corresponds to TRBD2 (6 bases). The CDR3 runs 14 residues. Trimming left V 0 bases short and J 2 bases short, with 7 bases between. Germline CDR1 and CDR2: SGDLS and YYNGEE. Written as DNA, the CDR3 is TGTGCCAGCAGCGTAGGGACTATCACAGATACGCAGTATTTT. This gives the protein CASSVGTITDTQYF.

The V call is TRBV4-2, the J call TRBJ2-5, with 8 bases identical to TRBD1. J lost 5 bases, V lost 0 bases, and 14 bases had no gene match. The CDR3 runs to 18 residues. Germline CDR1 and CDR2: LGHNA and YNFKEQ. The CDR3 reads CASSQDVGGQGAWETQYF. As DNA, the CDR3 is TGTGCCAGCAGCCAAGATGTAGGAGGGCAGGGGGCATGGGAGACCCAGTACTTC.

The chain combines TRBV3-1 with TRBJ2-1; 7 bases match TRBD2. Germline loops: CDR1 LGHDT, CDR2 YNNKEL (reference sequence). With V trimmed by 0 bases and J by 3 bases, 11 bases remained unmatched. The CDR3 covers 18 residues. CDR3 loop: CASSQDSRGGWFYNEQFF. CDR3 DNA sequence: TGTGCCAGCAGCCAAGATAGTCGGGGAGGGTGGTTCTACAATGAGCAGTTCTTC.

This clonotype was detected a few times. V and J are TRBV6-1 and TRBJ1-5, with 7 positions matching TRBD1. V trimming: 5 bases; J trimming: 2 bases; junction bases outside the gene matches: 6. The CDR3 sequence is 15 residues long. CDR1 and CDR2 from the germline V gene are MNHNS and SASEGT. In DNA, the CDR3 is TGTGCCAGCAGTACAGGGCAGGGGGGCAATCAGCCCCAGCATTTT. Amino acid sequence: CASSTGQGGNQPQHF.

This chain connects TRBV2 to TRBJ2-1; the match to TRBD1 covers 7 bases. The CDR3 spans 14 residues. V gave up 4 bases and J gave up 9 bases; unmatched junction bases: 9. CDR1 and CDR2 (germline): SNHLY, FYNNEI. CDR3 DNA: TGTGCCAGCAGTGTTTCGGAAGGGGGCAGTGAGCAGTTCTTC. This sequence encodes CASSVSEGGSEQFF.

This clonotype was detected many times. The chain is built from TRBV20-1 and TRBJ2-7, with TRBD1 matching 8 bases. With V trimmed by 4 bases and J by 0 bases, 8 bases remained unmatched. Germline values: CDR1 DFQATT, CDR2 SNEGSKA (reference sequence). The CDR3 consists of 15 residues. CDR3 loop: CSANPRTGSSYEQYF. For the CDR3, the DNA is TGCAGTGCTAATCCTAGGACAGGGAGCTCCTACGAGCAGTACTTC.

Ten or more counts support this clonotype. This chain joins TRBV9 and TRBJ2-5; possibly TRBD2 for D (6 bases). The CDR3 has 14 residues. Trimming shortened V by 2 bases and J by 3 bases, and 11 bases separated the two germline ends. CDR1 is SGDLS and CDR2 is YYNGEE in the germline V gene. The CDR3 spells CASSVTGRKETQYF. The CDR3 bases are TGTGCCAGCAGCGTGACCGGGAGAAAAGAGACCCAGTACTTC.

The V call is TRBV30, the J call TRBJ2-7; weak D call: TRBD2 (6 bases). The V and J ends lost 5 bases and 5 bases respectively, with 22 bases between them. This CDR3 is built from 15 residues. Germline V lookup: CDR1 GTSNPN, CDR2 SVGIG (reference sequence). CDR3 bases: TGTGCCTGGGAATCAACGGGAGTTTGGAAGAACGAGCAGTACTTC. Translated: CAWESTGVWKNEQYF.

This clonotype was seen many times. This sequence joins TRBV6-5 and TRBJ2-5, with 9 bases that match TRBD2. Germline V gene lookup returns CDR1 MNHEY and CDR2 SVGAGI. The CDR3 loop spans 13 amino acids. J lost 5 bases, V lost 5 bases, and 3 bases had no gene match. The CDR3 is CASSPSGVETQYF. The CDR3 DNA is TGTGCCAGCAGTCCTAGCGGGGTCGAGACCCAGTACTTC.

In this sample, this clonotype turned up many times. The rearrangement uses TRBV7-9 and TRBJ1-1, with a weak D call TRBD1 (5 bases). The germline V gene encodes CDR1 SEHNR and CDR2 FQNEAQ (reference sequence). This CDR3 contains 14 residues. Trimming removed 2 bases from V and 1 base from J, with 8 bases in between. This CDR3 reads CASSLNTGNTEAFF. CDR3 DNA: TGTGCCAGCAGCTTAAACACAGGGAACACTGAAGCTTTCTTT.

This clonotype was counted at least ten times. J is TRBJ2-7 and V is TRBV20-1, with TRBD1 as a possible D gene (6 bases). CDR3 size: 15 residues. The germline V and J ends were trimmed by 6 bases and 0 bases, with 18 bases remaining between them. Germline loops: CDR1 DFQATT, CDR2 SNEGSKA (reference sequence). CDR3 bases: TGCAGTGCCGACGGGCACGGGACACCCTCCTACGAGCAGTACTTC. Translating gives CSADGHGTPSYEQYF.

The rearrangement joins TRBV20-1 to TRBJ2-5, with 11 bases aligning to TRBD1. V shed 7 bases, J shed 3 bases, and the junction held 4 bases outside the gene matches. Germline V gives CDR1 DFQATT, CDR2 SNEGSKA (reference sequence). This CDR3 is built from 13 residues. The DNA for the CDR3 is TGCAGTGTTCCGGGACAGGGGGAAGAGACCCAGTACTTC. Translated, it gives CSVPGQGEETQYF.

This clonotype was observed a few times. The rearrangement links TRBV5-1 to TRBJ2-3; D might be TRBD1 or TRBD2, each matching 5 bases. The CDR3 length is 16 residues. Germline CDR1 and CDR2: SGHRS and YFSETQ. Trimming cost V 0 bases and J 1 base, with 12 bases left between them. For the CDR3, the DNA is TGCGCCAGCAGCTTGGGTCGGGACCCCCGCACAGATACGCAGTATTTT. The encoded protein is CASSLGRDPRTDTQYF. Together with reference TRBV5-1 and TRBJ2-3, the CDR3 gives the full variable domain: KAGVTQTPRYLIKTRGQQVTLSCSPISGHRSVSWYQQTPGQGLQFLFEYFSETQRNKGNFPGRFSGRQFSNSRSEMNVSTLELGDSALYLCASSLGRDPRTDTQYFGPGTRLTVL.

The chain uses TRBV20-1 and TRBJ1-1; D perhaps matches TRBD1 (5 bases). Germline CDR1 and CDR2: DFQATT and SNEGSKA (reference sequence). The V and J ends lost 3 bases and 0 bases respectively, with 8 bases between them. CDR3 size: 13 residues. CDR3 protein: CSASGALNTEAFF. The CDR3 region has the DNA TGCAGTGCTAGTGGGGCCCTGAACACTGAAGCTTTCTTT.

The rearrangement links TRBV12-3 or TRBV12-4 to TRBJ2-3; 7 bases fit TRBD2. The CDR3 runs to 13 residues. Trimming removed 8 bases from V and 5 bases from J; junction bases left unmatched: 7. This CDR3 is CASGEGQGDTQYF. The CDR3 nucleotides are TGTGCCAGCGGGGAGGGCCAAGGAGATACGCAGTATTTT.

In its sample, this clonotype was seen many times. The genes are TRBV6-1 and TRBJ1-1, with 8 bases identical to TRBD1. J gave up 7 bases and V 5 bases, and 9 bases lay outside the gene matches. The length of the CDR3 is 14 residues. Germline V gene sequence: CDR1 MNHNS, CDR2 SASEGT. This CDR3 reads CASSPGQGRVEAFF. CDR3 bases: TGTGCCAGCAGTCCCGGACAGGGTCGGGTTGAAGCTTTCTTT.

The chain carries TRBV7-2 and TRBJ2-7; 12 bases map to TRBD2. Germline loops: CDR1 SGHTA, CDR2 FQGNSA. The CDR3 totals 14 residues. V shed 5 bases and J 5 bases; nucleotides not matched to a gene: 4. The CDR3, as DNA: TGTGCCAGCAGCGCCCCTAGCGGGAGGGACGAGCAGTACTTC. It codes for CASSAPSGRDEQYF.

This clonotype occurred a few times. The chain couples TRBV7-2 to TRBJ2-5, with D possibly being TRBD2 (7 bases). Trimming stripped 6 bases from V and 1 base from J, with 18 bases between. This CDR3 region has 16 residues. CDR1 SGHTA and CDR2 FQGNSA come from the germline V gene. The CDR3 loop reads CASSPWGPGGQETQYF. As DNA, the CDR3 is TGTGCCAGCAGTCCCTGGGGGCCGGGGGGCCAAGAGACCCAGTACTTC.

The V and J genes are TRBV28 and TRBJ2-1; 8 bases map to TRBD2. Germline CDR1 MDHEN, CDR2 SYDVKM. V gave up 6 bases and J gave up 2 bases; unmatched junction bases: 3. The CDR3 is 14 residues long. This CDR3 is CASRIAGPYNEQFF. CDR3 in DNA: TGTGCCAGCAGAATAGCGGGGCCCTACAATGAGCAGTTCTTC.

This clonotype was counted between two and nine times. The CDR3 region is CASRTGTGLYNEQFF. CDR3 sequence (DNA): TGCGCCAGCAGGACCGGGACAGGTCTTTACAATGAGCAGTTCTTC. The chain couples TRBV5-1 to TRBJ2-1; 8 bases map to TRBD1. This CDR3 region has 15 residues. Germline values: CDR1 SGHRS, CDR2 YFSETQ. Germline trimming cut 5 bases from V and 4 bases from J; bases unmatched to any gene: 8.

This clonotype was seen a handful of times. The V and J genes are TRBV7-8 and TRBJ2-7; D is ambiguous. Trimming took off 4 bases at V and 9 bases at J, with 19 bases between the two ends. Germline values: CDR1 SGHVS, CDR2 FQNEAQ. The CDR3 consists of 14 residues. CDR3: CASSSPALASWQYF. CDR3 bases: TGTGCCAGCAGCTCGCCGGCACTTGCTTCGTGGCAGTACTTC. The full variable domain, rest sourced from reference TRBV7-8 and TRBJ2-7, is GAGVSQSPRYKVAKRGQDVALRCDPISGHVSLFWYQQALGQGPEFLTYFQNEAQLDKSGLPSDRFFAERPEGSVSTLKIQRTQQEDSAVYLCASSSPALASWQYFGPGTRLTVT.

This sequence joins TRBV7-8 and TRBJ2-1, with a weak D call TRBD2 (6 bases). From germline, CDR1 is SGHVS and CDR2 FQNEAQ. The CDR3 is 16 amino acids. The ends were cut back, 5 bases at V and 7 bases at J, with 21 bases in the middle. The CDR3 nucleotides are TGTGCCAGCAGCCTTAATTGGTGGGACTCCACTAATGAGCAGTTCTTC. Amino acids: CASSLNWWDSTNEQFF.

CDR3 sequence (DNA): TGTGCCAGCAGTTTATTTAATTCGGGGGGGACCAAAAACATTCAGTACTTC. Translation: CASSLFNSGGTKNIQYF. This chain joins TRBV28 and TRBJ2-4; TRBD2 matches at 8 bases. In germline, CDR1 is MDHEN, CDR2 SYDVKM. The junction had 7 bases not matched to a gene; V was cut back by 1 base and J by 2 bases. This CDR3 has 17 residues.